Shown below are 15 T cell receptor beta chains from a single sample sequenced in a study of T cells after yellow fever vaccination. One entry per CDR3 protein results from TCRdb running MiXCR on the 5' RACE reads. The sample has 300,000 to 350,000 distinct CDR3 sequences; 3.5% to 5% are singletons. The input for sequencing was PBMCs, taken 15 days after the yellow fever booster vaccination. These receptors originate from a man younger than 30 who received the YFV17D yellow fever vaccine.

This clonotype was seen a few times. J is TRBJ1-1 and V is TRBV20-1, with 10 bases lining up with TRBD1. Per the germline V gene, CDR1 is DFQATT and CDR2 is SNEGSKA (reference sequence). J was trimmed by 1 base and V by 5 bases; bases with no gene match: 4. This CDR3 comprises 14 residues. The DNA of the CDR3 is TGCAGTGCTGGCCGACAGGGGGCGAACACTGAAGCTTTCTTT. Amino acid sequence: CSAGRQGANTEAFF.

The rearrangement uses TRBV12-3 or TRBV12-4 and TRBJ1-5, with D hard to call. The CDR3 has 15 residues. V was shortened by 3 bases and J by 0 bases, with 9 bases between the two germline ends. The DNA of the CDR3 is TGTGCCAGCAGTTTGTGGCCCGATAGCAATCAGCCCCAGCATTTT. Residues: CASSLWPDSNQPQHF.

This clonotype has just a few counts. V usage is TRBV9 and J usage is TRBJ1-5, with D possibly being TRBD1 (6 bases). The germline gives CDR1 SGDLS, CDR2 YYNGEE. V shed 3 bases and J shed 4 bases, with 14 bases lying between them. The length of the CDR3 is 15 residues. The CDR3 DNA reads as TGTGCCAGCAGCGGGGGACATCAGGCAAATCAGCCCCAGCATTTT. Protein sequence: CASSGGHQANQPQHF.

This clonotype was seen at least ten times. The CDR3 DNA reads as TGCAGCGTTGAAGCCGGGCGGGGGGGCTTGGAGCCCCAGTACTTC. Amino acids: CSVEAGRGGLEPQYF. V gene TRBV29-1 combines with J gene TRBJ2-5; 9 bases align to TRBD2. Germline trimming cut 1 base from V and 9 bases from J; bases unmatched to any gene: 12. The CDR3 extends over 15 amino acids. Looked up from germline, CDR1 is SQVTM and CDR2 is ANQGSEA. Combining the CDR3 with reference TRBV29-1 and TRBJ2-5 gives the whole variable domain SAVISQKPSRDICQRGTSLTIQCQVDSQVTMMFWYRQQPGQSLTLIATANQGSEATYESGFVIDKFPISRPNLTFSTLTVSNMSPEDSSIYLCSVEAGRGGLEPQYFGPGTRLLVL.

This clonotype has a count of ten or more. The chain has TRBV10-2 and TRBJ1-1; D unresolved. Germline loops: CDR1 WSHSY, CDR2 SAAADI. V dropped 6 bases and J dropped 6 bases, with 11 bases sitting between them. The CDR3 has 12 amino acids. The CDR3 coding sequence is TGCGCCAGCAGGAAGGAATCTTCTGAAGCTTTCTTT. This translates into CASRKESSEAFF.

The sample holds a few counts of this clonotype. In DNA form, the CDR3 reads TGCGCCAGCACTGACTCCGGGACAGGCCTCTACGAGCAGTACTTC. Its translation: CASTDSGTGLYEQYF. The chain joins TRBV5-1 to TRBJ2-7, with 8 positions matching TRBD1. Germline CDR1 is SGHRS and CDR2 is YFSETQ. The CDR3 is 15 residues long. V was clipped by 6 bases and J by 3 bases; unmatched bases: 11.

The sample holds a few counts of this clonotype. The chain combines TRBV12-3 or TRBV12-4 with TRBJ2-5; the match to TRBD2 covers 8 bases. The CDR3 contains 14 residues. After removal of 4 bases from V and 6 bases from J, the junction contained 7 bases not matched to a gene. CDR3 protein: CASSSASGWQTQYF. In nucleotides, the CDR3 is TGTGCCAGCAGTTCCGCTAGCGGGTGGCAGACCCAGTACTTC.

The gene calls are TRBV7-2 and TRBJ2-5, with 11 positions matching TRBD2. CDR1 SGHTA and CDR2 FQGNSA come from the germline V gene. The trim removed 0 bases at V and 5 bases at J, leaving 11 bases unmatched. This CDR3 is built from 18 residues. CDR3 loop: CASSLAYSGGAAGETQYF. DNA of the CDR3: TGTGCCAGCAGCTTAGCGTATAGCGGGGGGGCAGCTGGGGAGACCCAGTACTTC. Full variable domain (remainder filled in from reference TRBV7-2 and TRBJ2-5): GAGVSQSPSNKVTEKGKDVELRCDPISGHTALYWYRQSLGQGLEFLIYFQGNSAPDKSGLPSDRFSAERTGGSVSTLTIQRTQQEDSAVYLCASSLAYSGGAAGETQYFGPGTRLLVL.

This clonotype was seen at least ten times. The V and J genes are TRBV6-1 and TRBJ1-5, with D possibly matching TRBD1 (6 bases). The germline V gene encodes CDR1 MNHNS and CDR2 SASEGT. The CDR3 runs 17 residues. V lost 5 bases, J lost 0 bases, and 17 bases lay in between. The CDR3 sequence: CASSSTGMVFSNQPQHF. The CDR3 nucleotides are TGTGCCAGCAGTTCTACAGGGATGGTCTTTAGCAATCAGCCCCAGCATTTT.

This clonotype was counted at least ten times. CDR3 DNA sequence: TGTGCCAGCAGCTTTACGGGACAGGGGGGCAATCAGCCCCAGCATTTT. It yields the protein CASSFTGQGGNQPQHF. This chain links TRBV7-9 with TRBJ1-5; 11 positions agree with TRBD1. J lost 2 bases, V lost 3 bases, and 3 bases had no gene match. This CDR3 has 16 residues. Germline V gene sequence: CDR1 SEHNR, CDR2 FQNEAQ (reference sequence).

This clonotype was detected ten times or more. The chain is built from TRBV6-2 or TRBV6-3 and TRBJ2-5; D gene unclear. Germline V gives CDR1 MNHEY, CDR2 SVGEGT. The CDR3 has 13 residues. Trimming removed 2 bases from V and 1 base from J, with 5 bases in between. CDR3 in DNA: TGTGCCAGCAGTTACGCCGGCCAAGAGACCCAGTACTTC. Amino acid sequence: CASSYAGQETQYF.

At least ten counts were recorded for this clonotype. The V gene is TRBV12-3 or TRBV12-4, the J gene TRBJ1-5, with D perhaps matching TRBD1 (5 bases). V gave up 8 bases and J gave up 5 bases, with 19 bases separating them. The CDR3 covers 15 residues. The CDR3 loop reads CASSSRGGVYQPQHF. CDR3 DNA: TGTGCCAGCTCCTCCCGGGGGGGGGTCTATCAGCCCCAGCATTTT.

The chain recombines TRBV4-3 with TRBJ1-2, with D uncertain. Germline CDR1 LGHNA, CDR2 YSLEER. CDR3 length: 16 amino acids. Trimming removed 4 bases from V and 3 bases from J, with 18 bases in between. The CDR3 DNA is TGCGCCAGCAGCCGAAAAAACCGGGATAACTACTATGGCTACACCTTC. Its protein product is CASSRKNRDNYYGYTF.

The chain combines TRBV12-3 or TRBV12-4 with TRBJ2-3; 9 bases align to TRBD2. This CDR3 has 20 amino acids. V lost 3 bases to trimming and J lost 1 base; unmatched junction nucleotides: 17. As DNA, the CDR3 is TGTGCCAGCAGTTTTGACCTTTACCGACAGCGGGGGGTCCGCACAGATACGCAGTATTTT. It is translated as CASSFDLYRQRGVRTDTQYF.

The table lists this clonotype with a few counts. The V and J genes are TRBV12-3 or TRBV12-4 and TRBJ2-7, with D perhaps TRBD1 (6 bases). The V and J ends lost 6 bases and 5 bases respectively, with 14 bases between them. This CDR3 region has 13 residues. The CDR3 DNA reads TGTGCCAGCAGCCAATACAGGGCCCACGAGCAGTACGTC. This sequence encodes CASSQYRAHEQYV.